This TCR beta chain stems from a study of T cell responses to AZD1222 COVID-19 vaccine. Overall study results and limits: The donors showed a predominance of white British ancestry and of females, with possible underestimation of clonal diversity. The study found Spike-specific TCR breadth and depth rose after two AZD1222 doses. Spike regions recognized by vaccine-associated CD4 TCRs spanned the protein, led by 160-218 and 743-854.

About this clone: Its target is not known.

Per the germline V gene, CDR1 is ENHRY and CDR2 is SYGVKD. The V and J ends lost 6 bases and 4 bases, in that order; junction bases with no gene match: 5. This CDR3 has 14 residues. Produced via immunoSEQ multiplex PCR; TCRdb's table is partial and in-frame only. The sample carries about 130,000 clones, roughly 85% recorded once. The J gene is TRBJ1-1, the V gene TRBV10-3; 10 bases fit TRBD1. The sequencing used peripheral blood, collected 28 days after the second AZD1222 dose. The receptor was isolated from an adult who received the AZD1222 COVID-19 vaccine. CDR3 amino acids: CAIRTGGWSTEAFF. In DNA form, the CDR3 reads TGTGCCATCAGGACAGGGGGCTGGAGCACTGAAGCTTTCTTT.